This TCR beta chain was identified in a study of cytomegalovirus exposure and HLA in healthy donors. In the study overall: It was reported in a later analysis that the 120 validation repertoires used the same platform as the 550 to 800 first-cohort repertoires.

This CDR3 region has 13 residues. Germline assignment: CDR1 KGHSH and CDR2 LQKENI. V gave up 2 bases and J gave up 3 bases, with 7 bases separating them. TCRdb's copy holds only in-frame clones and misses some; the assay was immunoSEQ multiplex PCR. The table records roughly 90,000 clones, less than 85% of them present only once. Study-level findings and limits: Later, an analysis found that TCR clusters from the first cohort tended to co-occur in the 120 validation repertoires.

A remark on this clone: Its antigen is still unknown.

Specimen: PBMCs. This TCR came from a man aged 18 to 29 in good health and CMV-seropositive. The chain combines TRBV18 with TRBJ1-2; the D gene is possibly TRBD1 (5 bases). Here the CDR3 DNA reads TGTGCCAGCTCACCAGGAGGGGACTATGGCTACACCTTC. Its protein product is CASSPGGDYGYTF.